This T cell receptor beta chain was observed in a study of T cells after yellow fever vaccination (dated by TCRdb to between 2018 and 2021). About the investigation overall: The SMART-Seq v4 Ultra Low Input RNA kit was used to prepare libraries from fractions with low cell numbers. To follow T-cell clones before and after primary and booster YFV17D yellow fever vaccination, bulk TCR alpha and beta repertoires were sequenced over time. The cohort comprised two healthy male donors, one aged 18 to 30 and one aged 30 to 40 years. Blood was collected at multiple timepoints before and after primary and secondary immunization, and bulk PBMC replicates and cell subsets were isolated. The full study reports these points: Because the study included only a couple of donors, the extent to which the findings can be generalized is limited. Computational filtering was required because FACS-sorted repertoires could contain abundant contaminating clonotypes from the bulk population. A small share of clonotypes occurred in both CD4 and CD8 compartments, likely arising from convergent recombination. After the booster, most clones that had expanded after primary vaccination were detected again (around 96% of CD4 and 70% to 90% of CD8), suggesting broad maintenance of memory. Compared with the primary T-cell response, the secondary T-cell response was weaker but faster, peaking on day 5 rather than day 15.

This clonotype was observed at least ten times. No cognate antigen has been identified for it. The germline gene is not matched at one end of the junction; a read error may be the cause. Synthesis of TCR cDNA relied on 5'RACE template switching, a step that introduced a universal primer site along with unique molecular identifiers. Priming for cDNA synthesis came from both the TCR alpha and TCR beta constant segments. Library amplification involved two PCR steps, and the second step added sample barcodes and sequencing adapters. Sequencing of the libraries was done on either Illumina HiSeq 2500 (2x100 bp) or NovaSeq (2x150 bp). In the paper's pipeline: MIGEC handled demultiplexing of reads and collapsing into UMI consensus sequences, while MiXCR performed V(D)J alignment. Using edgeR on replicate PBMC samples, clonotypes were called vaccine-responding if FDR was below 0.01 and the log2 fold change was above 5 up to day 15. Bulk clonotypes were assigned CD4 or CD8 identity according to which sequenced CD4 or CD8 repertoire held them at higher abundance. The public sequencing data were trimmed at Q25 with fastp and processed into clonotypes with MiXCR by TCRdb, which kept only in-frame beta chains. All rows with the same CDR3 protein become a single entry with the most common DNA and genes. The V and J calls were determined by TCRdb, not by the authors. The sample table records about 360,000 distinct CDR3 sequences; roughly 6.2% of these occur just once. The ten largest clones represent 15% of the sample.

Sample treatment or condition, as interpreted from the label and publication: live attenuated yellow fever vaccine strain. At each blood-draw timepoint, two biological replicates of bulk PBMCs were collected. PBMCs were isolated from peripheral blood using a standard Ficoll-Paque protocol. RNA was extracted with TriZol from bulk PBMCs, CD4 and CD8 fractions, and dextramer-positive and dextramer-negative fractions. Including cysteine and phenylalanine, the CDR3 has 15 amino acids. Just CDR3 DNA is preserved here, 45 bases in frame from base 1. The germline V gene gives CDR1 as SGHTA and CDR2 as FQGTGA.

The source of this sequence is a man younger than 40 who received the YFV17D yellow fever vaccine. The V and J genes are TRBV7-3 and TRBJ1-2, and 8 junctional nucleotides match TRBD1. This specimen consisted of PBMCs, obtained 5 days after the yellow fever booster vaccination. The bases are TGTGCCAGCAGCCTAACCGGGACAGGTAGCTATGGCTACACCTTC. The resulting protein is CASSLTGTGSYGYTF.